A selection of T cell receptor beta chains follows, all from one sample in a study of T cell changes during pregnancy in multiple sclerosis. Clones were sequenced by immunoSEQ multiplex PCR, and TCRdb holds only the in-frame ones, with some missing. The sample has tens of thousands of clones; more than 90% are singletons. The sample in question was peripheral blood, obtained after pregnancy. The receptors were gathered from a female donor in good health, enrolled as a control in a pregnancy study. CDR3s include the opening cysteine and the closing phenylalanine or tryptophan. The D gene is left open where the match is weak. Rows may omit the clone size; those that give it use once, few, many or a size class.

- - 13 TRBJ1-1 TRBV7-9 TGTGCCAGCAGCTCGGGGTACAACACTGAAGCTTTCTTT CASSSGYNTEAFF
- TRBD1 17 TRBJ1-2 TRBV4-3 TGCGCCAGCAGCCAAGTCCACCCCCCGGGACAGCCCTATGGCTACACCTTC CASSQVHPPGQPYGYTF
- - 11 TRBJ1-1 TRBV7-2 TGTGCCAGCAGCTTGACAGGAGAAGCTTTCTTT CASSLTGEAFF
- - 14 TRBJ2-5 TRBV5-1 TGCGCCAGCAGCTTACACAGGGAACAAGAGACCCAGTACTTC CASSLHREQETQYF
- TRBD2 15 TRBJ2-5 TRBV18 TGTGCCAGCTCACCACCGTCTAGCGGGAGTTTCTCCCAGTACTTC CASSPPSSGSFSQYF
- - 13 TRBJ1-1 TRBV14 TGTGCCAGCAGCGCCAACAGGGTCACTGAAGCTTTCTTT CASSANRVTEAFF
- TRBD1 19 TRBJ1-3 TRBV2 TGTGCCAGCAGCATAAGACGGCAGGGACAGGGGTTTTCTGGAAACACCATATATTTT CASSIRRQGQGFSGNTIYF
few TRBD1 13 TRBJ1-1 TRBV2 TGTGCCAGCAGACGGACAGGGAACACTGAAGCTTTCTTT CASRRTGNTEAFF
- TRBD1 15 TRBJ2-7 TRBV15 TGTGCCACCAGCAGAGGGGACAGGGGGCTCTACGAGCAGTACTTC CATSRGDRGLYEQYF
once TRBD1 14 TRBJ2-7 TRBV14 TGTGCCAGCAGCCAGGGACAGGGGGCAATTGAGCAGTACTTC CASSQGQGAIEQYF
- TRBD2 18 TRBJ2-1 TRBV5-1 TGCGCCAGCAGCTTGGGGCCGGGGGGGGCCGGGGCCTACAATGAGCAGTTCTTC CASSLGPGGAGAYNEQFF
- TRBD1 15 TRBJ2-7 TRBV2 TGTGCCAGCAGTTATACAACGACAGGGGGCGACGAGCAGTACTTC CASSYTTTGGDEQYF
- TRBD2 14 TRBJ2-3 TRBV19 TGTGCCAGTACCACCGGGGACTACCCACATACGCAGTATTTT CASTTGDYPHTQYF
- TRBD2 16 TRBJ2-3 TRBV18 TGTGCCAGCTCACCACGGACTAGCGGGAGCACAGATACGCAGTATTTT CASSPRTSGSTDTQYF
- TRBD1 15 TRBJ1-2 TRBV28 TGTGCCAGCAGCACCTCCGGGACAGGGGGCGGTGGCTACACCTTC CASSTSGTGGGGYTF
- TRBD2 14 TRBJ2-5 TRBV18 TGTGCCAGCTCACCCCCAGCGGGAGTGGAGACCCAGTACTTC CASSPPAGVETQYF
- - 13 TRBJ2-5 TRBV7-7 TGTGCTAGCAGCTTAGGGGGGGTAGAGACCCAGTACTTC CASSLGGVETQYF
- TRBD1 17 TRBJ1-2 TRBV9 TGTGCCAGCAGCGAAGGACAGGGGGCGGCTGGGGTTTATGGCTACACCTTC CASSEGQGAAGVYGYTF
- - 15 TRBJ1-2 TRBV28 TGTGCCAGCAGTTCAGATGGGAGCGGATTTCATGGCTACACCTTC CASSSDGSGFHGYTF
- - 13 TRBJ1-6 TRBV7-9 TGTGCCAGCAGCCGCGGGGAGGATTCACCCCTCCACTTT CASSRGEDSPLHF
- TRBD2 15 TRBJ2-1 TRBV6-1 TGTGCCAGCAGTGGCTCTAGCGGGGGTTACAATGAGCAGTTCTTC CASSGSSGGYNEQFF
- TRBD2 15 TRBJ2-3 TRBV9 TGTGCCAGCAGCGTAGGTAGTAGCGGGGGGGATACGCAGTATTTT CASSVGSSGGDTQYF
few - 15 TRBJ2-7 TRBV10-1 TGCGCCAGCAGTGAGTCGCTGGGGAGCTCCTACGAGCAGTACTTC CASSESLGSSYEQYF
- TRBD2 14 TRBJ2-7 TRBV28 TGTGCCAGCAGTCCGGGACTAGCGGTCTACGAGCAGTACTTC CASSPGLAVYEQYF
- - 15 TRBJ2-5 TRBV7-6 TGTGCCAGCAGCCCACAGAGGGTCGGCCAAGAGACCCAGTACTTC CASSPQRVGQETQYF
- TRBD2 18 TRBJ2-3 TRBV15 TGTGCCACCAGCAGAGAGGGGGGACTAGCGGGAGGCACAGATACGCAGTATTTT CATSREGGLAGGTDTQYF
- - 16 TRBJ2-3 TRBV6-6 TGTGCCAGCAGTTACTCGAACCAGGGGAACACAGATACGCAGTATTTT CASSYSNQGNTDTQYF
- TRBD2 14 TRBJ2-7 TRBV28 TGTGCCAGCAGAGGACTAGCGGGTGGCTACGAGCAGTACTTC CASRGLAGGYEQYF
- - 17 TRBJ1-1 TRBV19 TGTGCCAGTAGTCCAATTGTTCAGAGTGCAGGGAGGACTGAAGCTTTCTTT CASSPIVQSAGRTEAFF
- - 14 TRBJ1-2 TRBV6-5 TGTGCCAGCAGTTACTCGGCGGGAAACTATGGCTACACCTTC CASSYSAGNYGYTF
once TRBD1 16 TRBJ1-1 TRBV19 TGTGCCAGTAGTACTACAGGGGGCCGAGGGAACACTGAAGCTTTCTTT CASSTTGGRGNTEAFF
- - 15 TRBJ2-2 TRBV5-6 TGTGCCAGCAGCCCAACCCCGCAGGGCCCCGGGGAGCTGTTTTTT CASSPTPQGPGELFF
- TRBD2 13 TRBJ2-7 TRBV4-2 TGTGCCAGCAGCCGGGGGGGGGCCTACGAGCAGTACTTC CASSRGGAYEQYF
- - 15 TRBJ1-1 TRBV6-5 TGTGCCAGCAGTTACAATGGCCGAATGAACACTGAAGCTTTCTTT CASSYNGRMNTEAFF
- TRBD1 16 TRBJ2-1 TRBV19 TGTGCCAGTAGTATAAGACAGGGGGCGGCCTACAATGAGCAGTTCTTC CASSIRQGAAYNEQFF
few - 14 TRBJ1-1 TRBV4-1 TGCGCCAGCAGCCAAGAAGGGAGTCCCGCTGAAGCTTTCTTT CASSQEGSPAEAFF
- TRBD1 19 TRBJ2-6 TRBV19 TGTGCCAGTAGTAACCCGGACAGGGGGCGAATCGCTGGGGCCAACGTCCTGACTTTC CASSNPDRGRIAGANVLTF
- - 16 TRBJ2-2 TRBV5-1 TGCGCCAGCAGCCTAGGACAGTACTCGAACACCGGGGAGCTGTTTTTT CASSLGQYSNTGELFF
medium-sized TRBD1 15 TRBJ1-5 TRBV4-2 TGTGCCAGCAGCCAAGATGAGACAGGGCCTCAGCCCCAGCATTTT CASSQDETGPQPQHF
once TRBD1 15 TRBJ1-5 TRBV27 TGTGCCAGCAGTTTCCGACAGGGTTTTTCTCAGCCCCAGCATTTT CASSFRQGFSQPQHF
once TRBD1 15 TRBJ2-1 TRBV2 TGTGCCTCCAGCCCGGGACAGGGGGCAATTAATGAGCAGTTCTTC CASSPGQGAINEQFF
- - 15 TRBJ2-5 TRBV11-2 TGTGCCAGCAGCTTATTGGTGCCTTTACAGGAGACCCAGTACTTC CASSLLVPLQETQYF
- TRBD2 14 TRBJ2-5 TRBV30 TGTGCCTGGAGTAGGACTAGCGGGAGTGAGACCCAGTACTTC CAWSRTSGSETQYF
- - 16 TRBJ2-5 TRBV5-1 TGCGCCAGTAGCTTGGGTGAGACTCCGAGGGGGGAGACCCAGTACTTC CASSLGETPRGETQYF
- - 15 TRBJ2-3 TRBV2 TGTGCCAGCAGTGAAGAGGGGGGGGACACAGATACGCAGTATTTT CASSEEGGDTDTQYF
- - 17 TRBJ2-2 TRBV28 TGTGCCAGCAGCCGTAGACGCCAGGTGGGAGACACCGGGGAGCTGTTTTTT CASSRRRQVGDTGELFF
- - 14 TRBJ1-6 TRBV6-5 TGTGCCAGCAGTTCCGCGCGGGGGATCTCACCCCTCCACTTT CASSSARGISPLHF
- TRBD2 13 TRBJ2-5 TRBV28 TGTGCCAGCATGTTAGCGGGGCAAGAGACCCAGTACTTC CASMLAGQETQYF
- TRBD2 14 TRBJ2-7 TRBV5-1 TGCGCCAGCAGCTTGGCTCAGCGGGACTACGAGCAGTACTTC CASSLAQRDYEQYF
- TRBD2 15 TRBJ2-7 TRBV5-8 TGTGCCAGCAGGGGACTAGCGGGGGTATCCTACGAGCAGTACTTC CASRGLAGVSYEQYF
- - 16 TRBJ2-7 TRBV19 TGTGCCAGTAGTATATCTGCGGCTAACTCCTACTACGAGCAGTACTTC CASSISAANSYYEQYF
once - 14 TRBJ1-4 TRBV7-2 TGTGCCAGCAGCCCAGGGAGGACTAATGAAAAACTGTTTTTT CASSPGRTNEKLFF